This entry features one TCR beta chain sequence. Germline trimming cut 1 base from V and 5 bases from J; bases unmatched to any gene: 5. This CDR3 is built from 14 residues. Germline CDR1 LNHNV, CDR2 YYDKDF (reference sequence). This record belongs to a study of shared clonotypes between healthy human individuals. The test was conducted at deep level. Method: immunoSEQ multiplex PCR; TCRdb's copy keeps in-frame clones and lacks some. The data contain under 1,100,000 clones, approximately 78% of them singletons. This clonotype originated in a man aged 18 to 29 in good health. Some clones in this sample may be carry-over from other donors' samples. The chain joins TRBV15 to TRBJ2-7; TRBD2 aligns across 7 bases. Material: memory CD4+ T cells from PBMCs. The subset here: CD45RA-negative fraction. CDR3 in amino acids: CATSRAGRSHEQYF. DNA for the CDR3: TGTGCCACCAGCAGAGCCGGGAGGAGCCACGAGCAGTACTTC.